One sample yielded the 29 T cell receptor beta chains listed below, sequenced in a study of blood T cells in healthy people across ages. It was with a sample-barcoded 5' primer and a J-beta primer mix that a second PCR of about 7 to 12 cycles was run. Via MiXCR, TCRdb re-called the 5' RACE reads, giving one row per CDR3 protein. Of approximately 810,000 distinct CDR3 sequences in the sample, around 28% were seen once. Input material: blood. All receptors derive from a woman over 75 in good health.

The CDR3 coding sequence is TGTGCCAGCAGCCAGACAGGGGGGCAGTACTTC. This codes for CASSQTGGQYF. The chain recombines TRBV7-8 with TRBJ2-5, with 9 bases identical to TRBD1. The CDR3 has 11 residues. V shed 5 bases, J shed 11 bases, and the junction held 3 bases outside the gene matches. Germline V gives CDR1 SGHVS, CDR2 FQNEAQ.

This clonotype has more than one count but fewer than ten. A much larger clone is a single base away; this may be a read error. This chain links TRBV6-2 or TRBV6-3 with TRBJ2-6; D gene ambiguous. CDR1 MNHEY and CDR2 SVGEGT come from the germline V gene. There are 18 residues in the CDR3. The CDR3 region has the DNA TGTGCCAGCAGGGGCCCGGACGGCAGCCCCTCTGGGACCAACGTCCTGACTTTC. Its protein product is CASRGPDGSPSGTNVLTF.

Regarding this clonotype: Possible read error: a much larger clone is one base away. The chain uses TRBV7-7 and TRBJ2-3, with D possibly being TRBD1 (5 bases). CDR3 size: 14 residues. V was trimmed by 3 bases and J by 4 bases, leaving 11 bases between them. Germline V gene data show CDR1 as SSHAT and CDR2 as FNYEAQ (reference sequence). CDR3 amino acids: CASSLLEQADTQYF. The CDR3 region has the DNA TGTGCCAGCAGCTTGCTAGAACAGGCAGATACGCAGTATTTT.

This clonotype was found many times. The V call is TRBV20-1, the J call TRBJ2-4; D perhaps matches TRBD1 (6 bases). V shed 0 bases and J shed 0 bases, with 12 bases lying between them. Germline V gene data show CDR1 as DFQATT and CDR2 as SNEGSKA (reference sequence). The CDR3 contains 16 residues. CDR3 in amino acids: CSARDRLQGAKNIQYF. Here the CDR3 DNA reads TGCAGTGCTAGAGATAGATTACAGGGAGCCAAAAACATTCAGTACTTC.

Remarks on this clonotype: A read error is possible here, since a much larger clone lies one base away. This chain uses TRBV6-6 with TRBJ2-7; a possible D gene is TRBD2 (6 bases). Trimming removed 2 bases at V and 0 bases at J, with 11 bases between. The CDR3 totals 15 residues. Germline assignment: CDR1 MNHNY and CDR2 SVGAGI (reference sequence). The CDR3 nucleotides are TGTGCCAGCAGTTACGCGGCGGGGTACTCCTACGAGCAGTACTTC. As protein: CASSYAAGYSYEQYF.

The V call is TRBV14, the J call TRBJ2-1, with a possible D match to TRBD2 (5 bases). Trimming took 4 bases from V and 13 from J, leaving 17 bases between them. The germline gives CDR1 SGHDN, CDR2 FVKESK. CDR3 length: 13 residues. The CDR3 coding sequence is TGTGCCAGCAGCCGGGTTGGAGGAGAGACCCAGTTCTTC. This encodes CASSRVGGETQFF.

This clonotype was found many times. This rearrangement joins TRBV7-2 to TRBJ2-1; 15 nucleotides line up with TRBD2. CDR1 and CDR2 (germline): SGHTA, FQGNSA. V trimming: 3 bases; J trimming: 8 bases; junction bases outside the gene matches: 8. The CDR3 contains 17 residues. CDR3 in DNA: TGTGCCAGCAGCTTCTTAGGACTAGCGGGGGGGTCGGATGAGCAGTTCTTC. The encoded protein is CASSFLGLAGGSDEQFF.

This chain links TRBV4-2 with TRBJ2-3; D remains unclear. Per the germline V gene, CDR1 is LGHNA and CDR2 is YNFKEQ. V shed 0 bases and J shed 3 bases, with 4 bases lying between them. CDR3 size: 13 residues. CDR3 residues: CASSQDRTDTQYF. The CDR3 region has the DNA TGTGCCAGCAGCCAAGATCGTACAGATACGCAGTATTTT.

Ten or more counts support this clonotype. The chain has TRBV7-9 and TRBJ1-2; TRBD1 matches at 10 bases. Trimming at V came to 6 bases and at J to 5 bases, leaving 9 bases not matched to a gene. Germline CDR1 reads SEHNR; CDR2 reads FQNEAQ (reference sequence). The CDR3 covers 15 residues. In DNA form, the CDR3 reads TGTGCCAGCAGTCACGCCGACAGGGGGCAATATGGCTACACCTTC. The encoded protein is CASSHADRGQYGYTF.

The rearrangement uses TRBV10-3 and TRBJ1-3, with D perhaps matching TRBD1 (5 bases). V was clipped by 6 bases and J by 4 bases, with 16 bases between them. Germline V gene sequence: CDR1 ENHRY, CDR2 SYGVKD. The CDR3 runs 15 residues. CDR3 nucleotides: TGTGCCATCAGGGAACAGGCGTCTAACGGAAACACCATATATTTT. The encoded protein is CAIREQASNGNTIYF.

The chain joins TRBV21-1 to TRBJ1-1. TRBV21-1 counts as a pseudogene. The CDR3 loop spans 18 amino acids. The CDR3 reads CASSLNSPRGYMNTEAFF. The CDR3 nucleotides read TGTGCCAGCAGCCTAAACTCGCCTCGGGGATACATGAACACTGAAGCTTTCTTT.

This clonotype was recorded at least ten times. CDR3 residues: CATSRDPGRDTQYF. CDR3 DNA sequence: TGTGCCACCAGCAGAGATCCGGGCCGGGATACGCAGTATTTT. The chain recombines TRBV15 with TRBJ2-3; D call uncertain. V lost 0 bases and J 6 bases, leaving 10 bases between the germline ends. CDR3 length: 14 residues. Germline CDR1 LNHNV, CDR2 YYDKDF (reference sequence).

The table lists this clonotype with a few counts. V gene TRBV4-1 combines with J gene TRBJ2-3, with 8 bases lining up with TRBD2. V was clipped by 0 bases and J by 6 bases; unmatched bases: 11. CDR3 length: 17 amino acids. Per germline, CDR1 MGHRA and CDR2 YSYEKL. The CDR3 DNA reads as TGCGCCAGCAGCCAAGAGGGATCGAGCGGGGGTTACGATACGCAGTATTTT. Its protein product is CASSQEGSSGGYDTQYF.

This clonotype was seen ten or more times. The chain combines TRBV6-6 with TRBJ1-2; 8 nucleotides agree with TRBD1. J lost 4 bases, V lost 5 bases, and 6 bases had no gene match. CDR3 length: 14 residues. CDR1 and CDR2 from the germline V gene are MNHNY and SVGAGI (reference sequence). The CDR3 protein is CASSATGETYGYTF. The CDR3 bases are TGTGCCAGCAGTGCGACAGGGGAAACCTATGGCTACACCTTC.

The J gene is TRBJ2-7, the V gene TRBV7-9; no reliable D call. The CDR3 spans 14 residues. CDR1 and CDR2 (germline): SEHNR, FQNEAQ (reference sequence). V was cut by 3 bases and J by 1 base, with 10 bases left in between. The CDR3: CASSFGQPSYEQYF. The CDR3, as DNA: TGTGCCAGCAGCTTTGGCCAGCCGTCCTACGAGCAGTACTTC.

A remark on this clonotype: A much larger clone is a single base away; this may be a read error. This chain joins TRBV12-3 or TRBV12-4 and TRBJ2-7, with D hard to call. Trimming stripped 3 bases from V and 7 bases from J, with 16 bases between. This CDR3 has 14 amino acids. The CDR3 DNA is TGTGCCAGCAGTTTCTCGAGGATCTACAATGAGCAGTACTTC. This codes for CASSFSRIYNEQYF.

Only one count was recorded for this clonotype. A junction end diverges from the germline sequence, so it may reflect a read error. The CDR3 coding sequence is TGCAGTGCGACACGGGACACCGGGGAGCGGTTTTTT. Its protein product is CSATRDTGERFF. V usage is TRBV20-1 and J usage is TRBJ2-2, with a weak D call TRBD1 (6 bases). Germline CDR1 and CDR2: DFQATT and SNEGSKA (reference sequence). The CDR3 sequence is 12 residues long.

This clonotype was observed at least ten times. The J gene is TRBJ2-1, the V gene TRBV6-1; unclear D gene. Trimming removed 8 bases from V and 3 bases from J, with 8 bases in between. The germline gives CDR1 MNHNS, CDR2 SASEGT. The CDR3 sequence is 12 residues long. CDR3: CASCDRYNEQFF. In nucleotides, the CDR3 is TGTGCCAGCTGCGACCGCTACAATGAGCAGTTCTTC.

The rearrangement joins TRBV4-1 to TRBJ2-4; D gene unclear. Germline assignment: CDR1 MGHRA and CDR2 YSYEKL. The CDR3 totals 15 residues. V lost 7 bases and J 0 bases, leaving 13 bases between the germline ends. As DNA, the CDR3 is TGCGCCAGCACCAAAAATGTTATAGCCAAAAACATTCAGTACTTC. Translating gives CASTKNVIAKNIQYF.

The V call is TRBV7-9, the J call TRBJ2-1; D may match TRBD1 or TRBD2 (5 bases each). V lost 5 bases, J lost 2 bases, and 10 bases lay in between. The germline V gene encodes CDR1 SEHNR and CDR2 FQNEAQ (reference sequence). CDR3 length equals 14 residues. The DNA for the CDR3 is TGTGCCAGCAGCGGGGACGGGACCTACAATGAGCAGTTCTTC. This translates into CASSGDGTYNEQFF. Variable domain in full (rest from reference TRBV7-9 and TRBJ2-1): DTGVSQNPRHKITKRGQNVTFRCDPISEHNRLYWYRQTLGQGPEFLTYFQNEAQLEKSRLLSDRFSAERPKGSFSTLEIQRTEQGDSAMYLCASSGDGTYNEQFFGPGTRLTVL.

On this clonotype: This sequence may be a read error, since a much larger clone differs from it by one base. V and J are TRBV7-8 and TRBJ2-7; 8 bases are shared with TRBD2. With 7 bases clipped from V and 4 bases from J, the junction kept 9 bases outside the gene matches. Germline-derived CDR1 and CDR2 are SGHVS and FQNEAQ. The CDR3 is made up of 14 amino acids. CDR3 in amino acids: CASTRGGFPYEQYF. In DNA form, the CDR3 reads TGTGCCAGCACCCGGGGGGGTTTCCCATACGAGCAGTACTTC.

This clonotype came up a few times. This chain joins TRBV4-3 and TRBJ2-7; D ambiguous. Germline CDR1 is LGHNA and CDR2 is YSLEER. The ends were cut back, 1 base at V and 7 bases at J, with 17 bases in the middle. The CDR3 is made up of 15 amino acids. CDR3 DNA sequence: TGCGCCAGCAGCCAAGCTGGCACCTTCTACAATGAGCAGTACTTC. Its protein is CASSQAGTFYNEQYF.

This clonotype appeared a few times. This sequence joins TRBV12-3 or TRBV12-4 and TRBJ1-2, with 9 bases matching TRBD1. Losses at the gene ends were 3 bases for V and 6 bases for J; bases not matched to a gene: 8. The CDR3 runs to 15 residues. The CDR3 reads CASSFPGQGINGYTF. Written as DNA, the CDR3 is TGTGCCAGCAGTTTCCCGGGACAGGGCATAAATGGCTACACCTTC.

Concerning this clonotype: A much larger clone lies one base from this, so it may be a read error. V usage is TRBV2 and J usage is TRBJ2-7; 10 bases fit TRBD1. CDR1 SNHLY and CDR2 FYNNEI come from the germline V gene. CDR3 size: 16 residues. The CDR3 coding sequence is TGTGCCAGCAGCGGAGAGGTCGGGGACAGGGGTAACGAGCGGTACTTC. Protein product: CASSGEVGDRGNERYF.

V gene TRBV14 combines with J gene TRBJ1-6; 8 positions agree with TRBD1. In germline, CDR1 is SGHDN, CDR2 FVKESK. J was trimmed by 7 bases and V by 5 bases; bases with no gene match: 7. The CDR3 runs to 15 residues. CDR3 sequence: CASSKNTGGNSPLHF. CDR3 sequence (DNA): TGTGCCAGCAGCAAAAACACAGGGGGAAATTCACCCCTCCACTTT.

This clonotype was seen at least ten times. The rearrangement uses TRBV9 and TRBJ2-1, with 9 nucleotides matching TRBD2. Germline V lookup: CDR1 SGDLS, CDR2 YYNGEE. CDR3 length: 14 amino acids. With 4 bases clipped from V and 10 bases from J, the junction kept 9 bases outside the gene matches. CDR3 protein: CASSTSGGKGEQFF. In DNA form, the CDR3 reads TGTGCCAGCAGCACGAGCGGGGGGAAAGGAGAGCAGTTCTTC.

This clonotype came up many times. The V call is TRBV7-2, the J call TRBJ2-3, with D possibly TRBD2 on 6 matching bases. CDR3 size: 14 residues. The V gene lost 7 bases and the J gene lost 3 bases, with 14 bases spanning the gap. Germline assignment: CDR1 SGHTA and CDR2 FQGNSA. CDR3 sequence: CASKAGTGTDTQYF. CDR3 coding DNA: TGTGCCAGCAAAGCCGGGACTGGAACAGATACGCAGTATTTT.

The table lists this clonotype with many counts. The chain is built from TRBV12-3 or TRBV12-4 and TRBJ2-7; D is undetermined. Trimming took off 8 bases at V and 3 bases at J, with 11 bases between the two ends. There are 12 residues in the CDR3. CDR3 DNA: TGTGCCAGCCGCTTTAGTCTCTACGAGCAGTACTTC. Translating gives CASRFSLYEQYF.

The chain combines TRBV5-1 with TRBJ1-1; D is possibly TRBD1 (5 bases). With 6 bases removed from V and 4 bases from J, the gap between germline ends came to 19 bases. The CDR3 contains 15 residues. CDR1 SGHRS and CDR2 YFSETQ come from the germline V gene. The CDR3 bases are TGCGCCAGCACAAGAGAAGGGATTACAGGCACTGAAGCTTTCTTT. Amino acid sequence: CASTREGITGTEAFF.